This TCR beta chain was sequenced in a study of blood T cell repertoires in COVID-19. Looking at the study overall: Samples representing acute and convalescent COVID-19 were sourced from the United States, Italy and Spain.

Original processing notes: The authors estimated nucleated cell counts from reference gene primer amplification. Assay used: immunoSEQ multiplex PCR; TCRdb lists only in-frame clones, some missing. That table furnishes V, J and clone size, whereas the DNA furnished D and trimming. Of some 200,000 clones detected, approximately 91% appear once; the ten largest clones hold about 5%. Trimming removed 4 bases from V and 7 bases from J; junction bases left unmatched: 6. The CDR3 length is 14 residues. Germline V gives CDR1 GTSNPN, CDR2 SVGIG (reference sequence). This TCR came from a woman in her 40s with acute or convalescent COVID-19. J is TRBJ2-1 and V is TRBV30; TRBD2 matches at 11 bases. Sequences were obtained from peripheral blood. Written as DNA, the CDR3 is TGTGCCTGGACAACTAGCGGGGGCGGGAATGAGCAGTTCTTC. It specifies CAWTTSGGGNEQFF.